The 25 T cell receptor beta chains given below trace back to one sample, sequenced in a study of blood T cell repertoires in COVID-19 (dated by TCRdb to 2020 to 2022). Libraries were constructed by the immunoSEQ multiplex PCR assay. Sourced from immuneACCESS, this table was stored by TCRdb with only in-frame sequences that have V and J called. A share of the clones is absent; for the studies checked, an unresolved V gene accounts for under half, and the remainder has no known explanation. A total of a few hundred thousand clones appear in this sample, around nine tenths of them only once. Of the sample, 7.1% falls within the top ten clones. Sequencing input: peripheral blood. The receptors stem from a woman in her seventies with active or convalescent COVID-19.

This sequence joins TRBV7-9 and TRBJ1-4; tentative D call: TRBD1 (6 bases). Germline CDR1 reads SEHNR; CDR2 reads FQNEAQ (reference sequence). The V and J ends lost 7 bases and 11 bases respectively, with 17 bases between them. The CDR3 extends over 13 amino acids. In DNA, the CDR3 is TGTGCCAGCAACGGGGGGCAATCGGATAAACTGTTTTTT. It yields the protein CASNGGQSDKLFF.

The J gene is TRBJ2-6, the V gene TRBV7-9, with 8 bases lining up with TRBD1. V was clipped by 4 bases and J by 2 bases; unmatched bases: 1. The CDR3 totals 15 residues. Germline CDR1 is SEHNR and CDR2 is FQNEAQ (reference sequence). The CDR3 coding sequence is TGTGCCAGCAGCTCAGGGGGCGCTGGGGCCAACGTCCTGACTTTC. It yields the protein CASSSGGAGANVLTF.

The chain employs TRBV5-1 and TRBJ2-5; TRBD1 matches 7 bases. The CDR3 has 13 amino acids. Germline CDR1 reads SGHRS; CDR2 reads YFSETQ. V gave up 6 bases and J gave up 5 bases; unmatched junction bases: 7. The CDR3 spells CASNPGTEETQYF. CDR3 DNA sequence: TGCGCCAGCAACCCCGGGACAGAGGAGACCCAGTACTTC.

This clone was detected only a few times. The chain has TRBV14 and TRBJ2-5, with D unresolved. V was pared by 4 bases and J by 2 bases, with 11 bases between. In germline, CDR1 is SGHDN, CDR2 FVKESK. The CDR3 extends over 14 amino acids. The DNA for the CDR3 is TGTGCCAGCAGCCCCTGGGCAGGACAAGAGACCCAGTACTTC. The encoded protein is CASSPWAGQETQYF.

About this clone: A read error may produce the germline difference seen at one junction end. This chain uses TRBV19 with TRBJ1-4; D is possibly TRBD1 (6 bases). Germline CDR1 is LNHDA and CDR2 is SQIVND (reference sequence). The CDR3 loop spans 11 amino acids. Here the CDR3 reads CASSIGDRFTF. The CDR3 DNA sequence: TGTGCCAGTAGTATCGGCGACAGGTTCACCTTT.

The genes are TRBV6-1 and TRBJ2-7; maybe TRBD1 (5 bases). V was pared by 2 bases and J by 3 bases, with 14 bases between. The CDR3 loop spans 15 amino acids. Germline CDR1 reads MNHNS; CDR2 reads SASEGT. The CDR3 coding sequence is TGTGCCAGCAGTGAATATGCAGGGTTGGACTACGAGCAGTACTTC. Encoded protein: CASSEYAGLDYEQYF.

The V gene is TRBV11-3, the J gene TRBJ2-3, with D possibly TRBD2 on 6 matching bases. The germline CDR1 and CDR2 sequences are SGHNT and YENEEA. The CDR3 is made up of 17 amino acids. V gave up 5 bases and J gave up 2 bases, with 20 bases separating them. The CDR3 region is CASSPRFSPGVTDTQYF. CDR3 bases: TGTGCCAGCAGCCCCCGTTTCAGTCCGGGGGTCACAGATACGCAGTATTTT.

The CDR3 is CASLQGQGTTDTQYF. The CDR3 DNA is TGTGCCAGCTTACAAGGGCAGGGCACCACAGATACGCAGTATTTT. V gene TRBV14 combines with J gene TRBJ2-3, with D maybe TRBD1 (5 bases). This CDR3 is 15 amino acids long. Trimming cost V 8 bases and J 2 bases, with 17 bases left between them. The germline V gene has CDR1 SGHDN and CDR2 FVKESK. Drawing the rest from reference TRBV14 and TRBJ2-3, the complete variable domain is EAGVTQFPSHSVIEKGQTVTLRCDPISGHDNLYWYRRVMGKEIKFLLHFVKESKQDESGMPNNRFLAERTGGTYSTLKVQPAELEDSGVYFCASLQGQGTTDTQYFGPGTRLTVL.

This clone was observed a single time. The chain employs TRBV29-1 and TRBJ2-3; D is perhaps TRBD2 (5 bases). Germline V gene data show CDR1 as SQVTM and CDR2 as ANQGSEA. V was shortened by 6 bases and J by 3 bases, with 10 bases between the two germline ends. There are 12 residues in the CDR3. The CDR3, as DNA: TGCAGCGTCGTTGGCGGGACAGATACGCAGTATTTT. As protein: CSVVGGTDTQYF.

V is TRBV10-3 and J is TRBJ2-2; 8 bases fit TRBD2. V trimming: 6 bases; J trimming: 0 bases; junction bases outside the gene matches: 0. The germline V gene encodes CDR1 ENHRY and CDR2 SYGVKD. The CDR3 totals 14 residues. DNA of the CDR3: TGTGCCATCAGAGCGGGGGCGAACACCGGGGAGCTGTTTTTT. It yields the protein CAIRAGANTGELFF.

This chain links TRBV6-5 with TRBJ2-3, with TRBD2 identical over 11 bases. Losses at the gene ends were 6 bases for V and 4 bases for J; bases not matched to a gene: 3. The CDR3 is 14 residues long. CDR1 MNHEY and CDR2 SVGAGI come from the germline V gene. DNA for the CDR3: TGTGCCAGCAGAGTTAGCGGGGGGGCAGATACGCAGTATTTT. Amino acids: CASRVSGGADTQYF.

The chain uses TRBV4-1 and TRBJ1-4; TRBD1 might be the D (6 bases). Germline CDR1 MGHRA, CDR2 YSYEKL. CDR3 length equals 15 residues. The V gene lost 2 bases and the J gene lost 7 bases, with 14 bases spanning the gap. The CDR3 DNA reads TGCGCCAGCAGCCAAACTCAGGGGTTGTTTGAAAAACTGTTTTTT. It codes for CASSQTQGLFEKLFF.

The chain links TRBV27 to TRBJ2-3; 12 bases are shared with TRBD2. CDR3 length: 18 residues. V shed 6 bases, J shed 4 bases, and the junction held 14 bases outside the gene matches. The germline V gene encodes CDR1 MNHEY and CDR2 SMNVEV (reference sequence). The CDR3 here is CASRWLAGGRPGADTQYF. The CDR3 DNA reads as TGTGCCAGCAGGTGGCTAGCGGGGGGGCGCCCTGGGGCAGATACGCAGTATTTT.

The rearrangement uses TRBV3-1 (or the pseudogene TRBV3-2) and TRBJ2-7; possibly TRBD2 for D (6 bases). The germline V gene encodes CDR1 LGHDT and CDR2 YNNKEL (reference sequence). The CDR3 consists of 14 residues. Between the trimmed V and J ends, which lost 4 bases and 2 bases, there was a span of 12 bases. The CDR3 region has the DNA TGTGCCAGCAGCCGGACTGGCGGGGCCTACGAGCAGTACTTC. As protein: CASSRTGGAYEQYF.

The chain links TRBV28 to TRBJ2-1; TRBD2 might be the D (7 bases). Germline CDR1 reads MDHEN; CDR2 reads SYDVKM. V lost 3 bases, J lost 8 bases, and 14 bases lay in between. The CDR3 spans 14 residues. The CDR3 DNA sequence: TGTGCCAGCAGTTTCGGGGGGCGCGAATATGAGCAGTTCTTC. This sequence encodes CASSFGGREYEQFF.

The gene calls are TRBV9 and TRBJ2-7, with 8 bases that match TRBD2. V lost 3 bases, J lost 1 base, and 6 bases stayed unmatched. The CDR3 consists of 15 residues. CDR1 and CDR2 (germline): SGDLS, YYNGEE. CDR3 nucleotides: TGTGCCAGCAGCGCGACCGGGACTAGATCCTACGAGCAGTACTTC. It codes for CASSATGTRSYEQYF.

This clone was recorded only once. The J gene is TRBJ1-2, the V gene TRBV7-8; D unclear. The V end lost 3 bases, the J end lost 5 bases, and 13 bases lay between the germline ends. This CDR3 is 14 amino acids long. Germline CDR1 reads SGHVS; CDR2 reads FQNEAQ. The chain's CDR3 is CASSFGDRKYGYTF. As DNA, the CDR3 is TGTGCCAGCAGCTTCGGAGATAGGAAATATGGCTACACCTTC.

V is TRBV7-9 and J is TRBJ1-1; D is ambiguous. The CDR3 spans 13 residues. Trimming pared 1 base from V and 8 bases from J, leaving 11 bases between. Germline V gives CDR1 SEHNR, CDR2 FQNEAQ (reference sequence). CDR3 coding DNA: TGTGCCAGCAGCTTAGAGATCGCAACAGAAGCTTTCTTT. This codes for CASSLEIATEAFF.

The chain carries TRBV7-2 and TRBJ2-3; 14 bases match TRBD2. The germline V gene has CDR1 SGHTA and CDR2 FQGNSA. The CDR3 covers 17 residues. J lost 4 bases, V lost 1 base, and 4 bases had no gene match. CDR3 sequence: CASSLVTSGGGADTQYF. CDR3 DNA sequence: TGTGCCAGCAGCTTAGTGACTAGCGGGGGGGGCGCAGATACGCAGTATTTT.

CDR3 nucleotides: TGTGCCAGCAGCGCCTCCGGGACAGGGAAAAACATTCAGTACTTC. Translation gives CASSASGTGKNIQYF. The chain couples TRBV9 to TRBJ2-4; 9 bases line up with TRBD1. The trim removed 3 bases at V and 4 bases at J, leaving 5 bases unmatched. The CDR3 consists of 15 residues. CDR1 SGDLS and CDR2 YYNGEE come from the germline V gene.

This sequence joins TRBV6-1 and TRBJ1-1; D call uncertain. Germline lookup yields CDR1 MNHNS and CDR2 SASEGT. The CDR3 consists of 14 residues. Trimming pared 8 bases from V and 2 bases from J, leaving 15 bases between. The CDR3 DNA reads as TGTGCCAGCGAAGCATCGTCGGGAAACACTGAAGCTTTCTTT. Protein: CASEASSGNTEAFF.

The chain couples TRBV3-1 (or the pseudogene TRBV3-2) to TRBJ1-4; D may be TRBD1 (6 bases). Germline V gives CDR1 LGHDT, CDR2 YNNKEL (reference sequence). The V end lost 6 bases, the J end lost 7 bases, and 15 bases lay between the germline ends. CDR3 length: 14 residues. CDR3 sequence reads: CASRRTGIGEKLFF. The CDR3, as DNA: TGTGCCAGCAGACGTACAGGGATAGGTGAAAAACTGTTTTTT.

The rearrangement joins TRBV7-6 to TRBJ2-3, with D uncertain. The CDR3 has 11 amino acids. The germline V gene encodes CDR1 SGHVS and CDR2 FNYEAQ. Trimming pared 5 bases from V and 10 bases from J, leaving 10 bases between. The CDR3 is CASSVQKPQYF. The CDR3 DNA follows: TGTGCCAGCAGCGTCCAAAAGCCGCAGTATTTT.

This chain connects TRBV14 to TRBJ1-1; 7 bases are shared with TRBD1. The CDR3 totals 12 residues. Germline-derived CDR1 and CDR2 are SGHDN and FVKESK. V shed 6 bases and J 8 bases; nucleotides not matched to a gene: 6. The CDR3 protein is CASSQSTGEAFF. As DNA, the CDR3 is TGTGCCAGCAGTCAGTCGACAGGGGAAGCTTTCTTT.

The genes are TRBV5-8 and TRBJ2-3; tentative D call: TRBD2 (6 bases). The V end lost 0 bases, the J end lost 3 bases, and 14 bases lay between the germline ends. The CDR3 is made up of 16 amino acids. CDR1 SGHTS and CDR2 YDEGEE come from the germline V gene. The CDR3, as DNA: TGTGCCAGCAGCTTGGGGAGGGGACCGTCAACAGATACGCAGTATTTT. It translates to CASSLGRGPSTDTQYF.